A single sample gave rise to the 9 T cell receptor beta chains below, sequenced in a study of Graves' ophthalmopathy and Graves' hyperthyroidism. The authors amplified TCR beta CDR3 regions, and they did so from RNA transcripts for repertoire sequencing. The first round was an RT-PCR with HTBI primers, and the second round was a multiplex PCR. TCRdb re-called the multiplex PCR reads through MiXCR, storing one row per CDR3 protein. The sample carries 1 million to 1.3 million distinct CDR3 sequences, less than 45% recorded once. The specimen sequenced was peripheral blood or thyroid tissue (not recorded which). These receptors were collected from an adult man with Graves' hyperthyroidism.

This clonotype was picked up many times. The rearrangement uses TRBV11-2 and TRBJ2-7; D is uncertain. The CDR3 sequence is 14 residues long. Trimming left V 5 bases short and J 0 bases short, with 11 bases between. CDR1 SGHAT and CDR2 FQNNGV come from the germline V gene. The CDR3 nucleotides are TGTGCCAGCAGCGTGGAGTCGTACTCCTACGAGCAGTACTTC. It is translated as CASSVESYSYEQYF.

This clonotype was counted many times. The chain carries TRBV7-9 and TRBJ2-7, with 8 bases lining up with TRBD1. After removal of 1 base from V and 5 bases from J, the junction contained 7 bases not matched to a gene. The CDR3 loop spans 15 amino acids. Looked up from germline, CDR1 is SEHNR and CDR2 is FQNEAQ (reference sequence). The DNA for the CDR3 is TGTGCCAGCAGCTTAGTAGGGACAGGTGCCCACGAGCAGTACTTC. Amino acid sequence: CASSLVGTGAHEQYF.

The rearrangement links TRBV11-2 to TRBJ1-1; perhaps TRBD1 as D (5 bases). Germline CDR1 and CDR2: SGHAT and FQNNGV. V dropped 5 bases and J dropped 7 bases, with 17 bases sitting between them. CDR3 length equals 14 residues. The CDR3 DNA reads as TGTGCCAGCAGCCCAGCCGGGGGAGGCGATGAAGCTTTCTTT. Protein product: CASSPAGGGDEAFF.

The chain couples TRBV7-3 to TRBJ1-2; 9 bases are a match to TRBD1. V trimming: 10 bases; J trimming: 5 bases; junction bases outside the gene matches: 11. Germline lookup yields CDR1 SGHTA and CDR2 FQGTGA. This CDR3 contains 14 residues. This chain's CDR3 is CANSSTGGRYGYTF. Here the CDR3 DNA reads TGTGCCAACAGTTCGACAGGGGGTCGGTATGGCTACACCTTC. Looking up the rest from reference TRBV7-3 and TRBJ1-2 gives the full variable domain: GAGVSQTPSNKVTEKGKYVELRCDPISGHTALYWYRQSLGQGPEFLIYFQGTGAADDSGLPNDRFFAVRPEGSVSTLKIQRTERGDSAVYLCANSSTGGRYGYTFGSGTRLTVV.

The chain links TRBV7-2 to TRBJ2-5; the match to TRBD1 covers 7 bases. This CDR3 spans 15 amino acids. Germline V gene data show CDR1 as SGHTA and CDR2 as FQGNSA. After removal of 8 bases from V and 2 bases from J, the junction contained 11 bases not matched to a gene. Here the CDR3 reads CASAEGDRSQETQYF. Written as DNA, the CDR3 is TGTGCCAGCGCTGAGGGGGACAGATCACAAGAGACCCAGTACTTC.

The chain uses TRBV4-3 and TRBJ2-3; no reliable D call. Per germline, CDR1 LGHNA and CDR2 YSLEER. The CDR3 sequence is 15 residues long. V was shortened by 1 base and J by 0 bases, with 8 bases between the two germline ends. The CDR3 coding sequence is TGCGCCAGCAGCCAAGTTAAAGCTAGCACAGATACGCAGTATTTT. Translated, it gives CASSQVKASTDTQYF.

This clonotype was recorded a few times. A much larger clone sits a single nucleotide away, making a read error possible. The V and J genes are TRBV20-1 and TRBJ2-7; the D gene could be TRBD1 or TRBD2 (5 bases each). The CDR3 contains 15 residues. Germline V gives CDR1 DFQATT, CDR2 SNEGSKA (reference sequence). V lost 3 bases and J 4 bases, leaving 19 bases between the germline ends. CDR3 in DNA: TGCAGTGCTAGCGGGGACCGCTTCGGAGGATACGAGCAGTACTTC. Residues: CSASGDRFGGYEQYF.

At least ten counts were recorded for this clonotype. The chain combines TRBV19 with TRBJ2-5; D is tentatively TRBD1 or TRBD2 (5 bases each). The germline CDR1 and CDR2 sequences are LNHDA and SQIVND (reference sequence). This CDR3 is built from 13 residues. The V end lost 8 bases, the J end lost 7 bases, and 17 bases lay between the germline ends. The CDR3 sequence: CASQTERDGTQYF. The CDR3 DNA follows: TGTGCCAGTCAGACCGAAAGGGACGGGACCCAGTACTTC.

This clonotype was found a few times. V usage is TRBV2 and J usage is TRBJ1-5; D gene unclear. Trimming removed 4 bases from V and 0 bases from J, with 7 bases in between. The CDR3 extends over 14 amino acids. The germline V gene encodes CDR1 SNHLY and CDR2 FYNNEI. DNA of the CDR3: TGTGCCAGCAGTGCAGTAATTAGCAATCAGCCCCAGCATTTT. It yields the protein CASSAVISNQPQHF.